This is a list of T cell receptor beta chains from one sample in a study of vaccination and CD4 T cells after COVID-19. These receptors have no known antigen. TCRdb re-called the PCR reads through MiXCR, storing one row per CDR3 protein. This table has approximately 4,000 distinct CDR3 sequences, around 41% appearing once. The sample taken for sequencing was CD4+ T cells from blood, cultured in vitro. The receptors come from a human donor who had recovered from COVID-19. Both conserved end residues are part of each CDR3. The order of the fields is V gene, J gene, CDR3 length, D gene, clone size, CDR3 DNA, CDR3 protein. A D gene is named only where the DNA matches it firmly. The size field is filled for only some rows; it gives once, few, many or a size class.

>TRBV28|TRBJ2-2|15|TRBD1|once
TGTGCCAGCATCCTTCAGGGGGTAGGAACCGGGGAGCTGTTTTTT
CASILQGVGTGELFF
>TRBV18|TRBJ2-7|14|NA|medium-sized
TGTGCCAGCTCACCACCCGCCGCGTCTGACGAGCAGTACTTC
CASSPPAASDEQYF
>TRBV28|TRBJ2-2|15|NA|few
TGTGCCAGCAGTTTTCCCGGTTGGAACACCGGGGAGCTGTTTTTT
CASSFPGWNTGELFF
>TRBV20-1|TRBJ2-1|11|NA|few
TGCAGTGCTAGAAATAACAATGAGCAGTTCTTC
CSARNNNEQFF
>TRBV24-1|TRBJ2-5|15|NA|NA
TGTGCCACCAGTGACTCCGCGCGCGCCCCGGAGACCCAGTACTTC
CATSDSARAPETQYF
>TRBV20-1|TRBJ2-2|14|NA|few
TGCAGTGCTAGTAAGGACGGTAACACCGGGGAGCTGTTTTTT
CSASKDGNTGELFF
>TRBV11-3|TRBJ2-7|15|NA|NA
TGTGCCAGCAGCCGGGCCGGGACACAGTTCTACGAGCAGTACTTC
CASSRAGTQFYEQYF
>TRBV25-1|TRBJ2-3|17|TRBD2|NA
TGTGCCAGCAGTGAAACAGTCCCAGGACTAGCGGCAGATACGCAGTATTTT
CASSETVPGLAADTQYF
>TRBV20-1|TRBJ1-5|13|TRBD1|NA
TGCAGTGCTAGGACTGACAGGGATCAGCCCCAGCATTTT
CSARTDRDQPQHF
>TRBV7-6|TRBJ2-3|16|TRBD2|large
TGTGCCAGCAGCCGGGCCCTAGCGGGGGCGACAGATACGCAGTATTTT
CASSRALAGATDTQYF
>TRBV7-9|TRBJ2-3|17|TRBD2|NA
TGTGCCAGCAGCTTAGCGGCTAGCGGGGGGGCTCTGGATACGCAGTATTTT
CASSLAASGGALDTQYF
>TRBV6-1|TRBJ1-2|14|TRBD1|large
TGTGCCAGCAGTGGCAGGGGGTCGGTCTATGGCTACACCTTC
CASSGRGSVYGYTF
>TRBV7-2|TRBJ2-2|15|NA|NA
TGTGCCAGCAGCCTCAGGCCTGGGCTCACCGGGGAGCTGTTTTTT
CASSLRPGLTGELFF
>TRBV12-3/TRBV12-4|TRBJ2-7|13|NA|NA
TGTGCCAGCAGTTCTCGGGGTACCTACGAGCAGTACTTC
CASSSRGTYEQYF
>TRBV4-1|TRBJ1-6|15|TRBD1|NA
TGCGCCAGCACCATCACCGGGACAGTTAATTCACCCCTCCACTTT
CASTITGTVNSPLHF
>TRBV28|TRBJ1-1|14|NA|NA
TGTGCCAGCAGTTACCCAGGGACGAACACTGAAGCTTTCTTT
CASSYPGTNTEAFF
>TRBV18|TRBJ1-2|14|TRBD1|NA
TGTGCCAGCTCACTACAGGACAGGGTAGAAGGCTACACCTTC
CASSLQDRVEGYTF
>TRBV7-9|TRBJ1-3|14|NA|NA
TGTGCCAGCAGCTTAGGTCTCTCTGGAAACACCATATATTTT
CASSLGLSGNTIYF
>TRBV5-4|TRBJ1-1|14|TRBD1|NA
TGTGCCAGCAGCTTGGGGACAGGGAACACTGAAGCTTTCTTT
CASSLGTGNTEAFF
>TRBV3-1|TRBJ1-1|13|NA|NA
TGTGCCAGCAGCCCCAGAGGGGGGGGTAGAGCTTTCTTT
CASSPRGGGRAFF
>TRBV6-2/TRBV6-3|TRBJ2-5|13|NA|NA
TGTGCCAGCAGCCAACGGGACCCTGAGACCCAGTACTTC
CASSQRDPETQYF
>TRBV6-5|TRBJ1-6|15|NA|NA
TGTGCCAGCAGTTACGGGGACGGTTTGGGATCACCCCTCCACTTT
CASSYGDGLGSPLHF
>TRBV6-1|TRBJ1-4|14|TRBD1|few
TGTGCCAGCAGACGTACAGGGGGCGTTGAAAAACTGTTTTTT
CASRRTGGVEKLFF
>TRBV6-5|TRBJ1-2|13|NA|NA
TGTGCCAGCAGTTATGGGACCAACTATGGCTACACCTTC
CASSYGTNYGYTF